Presented here are 13 T cell receptor beta chains from one specimen sequenced in a study of T cell responses to AZD1222 COVID-19 vaccine. The assay was immunoSEQ multiplex PCR, and TCRdb's table has in-frame clones only and misses some. The sample carries more than 70,000 clones, about 85% recorded once. This specimen consisted of peripheral blood, obtained on day 0 of AZD1222 vaccination. These receptors were obtained from an adult in good health.

The rearrangement links TRBV20-1 to TRBJ2-3; D gene uncertain. With 6 bases removed from V and 4 bases from J, the gap between germline ends came to 8 bases. This CDR3 spans 11 amino acids. Looked up from germline, CDR1 is DFQATT and CDR2 is SNEGSKA (reference sequence). The CDR3 region has the DNA TGCAGTGCCACATCCGCAGATACGCAGTATTTT. This translates into CSATSADTQYF.

This chain's CDR3 is CASSPLPGLAGGYTGELFF. In DNA, the CDR3 is TGTGCCAGCAGCCCTCTTCCGGGACTAGCGGGGGGTTACACCGGGGAGCTGTTTTTT. This rearrangement joins TRBV7-3 to TRBJ2-2; 15 bases align to TRBD2. CDR1 and CDR2 from the germline V gene are SGHTA and FQGTGA. Germline trimming cut 5 bases from V and 3 bases from J; bases unmatched to any gene: 10. The CDR3 contains 19 residues.

This clone occurred once. This chain's CDR3 is CASQTGGSGELFF. CDR3 nucleotide sequence: TGTGCCAGCCAGACAGGGGGATCCGGGGAGCTGTTTTTT. V and J are TRBV28 and TRBJ2-2; 9 bases agree with TRBD1. There are 13 residues in the CDR3. CDR1 is MDHEN, CDR2 SYDVKM, per germline. V trimming: 8 bases; J trimming: 6 bases; junction bases outside the gene matches: 4.

V gene TRBV7-2 combines with J gene TRBJ2-1; D gene ambiguous. The V gene lost 1 base and the J gene lost 2 bases, with 3 bases spanning the gap. This CDR3 region has 13 residues. CDR1 SGHTA and CDR2 FQGNSA come from the germline V gene. CDR3 nucleotide sequence: TGTGCCAGCAGCTTAGAAACCTACAATGAGCAGTTCTTC. It is translated as CASSLETYNEQFF.

The chain joins TRBV5-1 to TRBJ1-2; 8 nucleotides align to TRBD1. CDR3 length: 13 amino acids. V dropped 7 bases and J dropped 2; count of bases not matched to a gene: 4. The germline V gene encodes CDR1 SGHRS and CDR2 YFSETQ. The CDR3 DNA reads as TGCGCCAGCGGGGACAGGCCCAACTATGGCTACACCTTC. This codes for CASGDRPNYGYTF.

V usage is TRBV4-1 and J usage is TRBJ2-7, with D maybe TRBD1 (6 bases). The CDR3 loop spans 15 amino acids. Trimming shortened V by 4 bases and J by 0 bases, and 13 bases separated the two germline ends. CDR1 and CDR2 (germline): MGHRA, YSYEKL. CDR3 in DNA: TGCGCCAGCAGCCCGAAGGACAGAGCCTCCTACGAGCAGTACTTC. Protein sequence: CASSPKDRASYEQYF.

The chain has TRBV10-2 and TRBJ1-6, with D unclear. Germline CDR1 WSHSY, CDR2 SAAADI. Trimming removed 2 bases at V and 12 bases at J, with 17 bases between. The CDR3 is 15 amino acids. CDR3 residues: CASSEPEAPTRPLHF. The CDR3 region has the DNA TGCGCCAGCAGTGAGCCGGAGGCCCCCACCCGACCCCTCCACTTT.

This sequence joins TRBV7-3 and TRBJ2-2; the D gene is possibly TRBD2 (5 bases). V was cut by 3 bases and J by 13 bases, with 12 bases left in between. The CDR3 is 12 residues long. The germline V gene encodes CDR1 SGHTA and CDR2 FQGTGA. For the CDR3, the DNA is TGTGCCAGCAGCTTGCCCGGAGGATTGCTGTTTTTT. Protein sequence: CASSLPGGLLFF.

The gene calls are TRBV9 and TRBJ1-3; 7 bases fit TRBD1. The germline CDR1 and CDR2 sequences are SGDLS and YYNGEE. V dropped 0 bases and J dropped 4; count of bases not matched to a gene: 7. CDR3 length: 16 amino acids. CDR3: CASSVEAGGRGNTIYF. The CDR3 DNA sequence: TGTGCCAGCAGCGTAGAGGCAGGGGGACGGGGAAACACCATATATTTT.

This rearrangement joins TRBV11-2 to TRBJ1-1; 8 nucleotides agree with TRBD1. CDR1 is SGHAT and CDR2 is FQNNGV in the germline V gene. The CDR3 loop spans 14 amino acids. The V gene end was trimmed by 3 bases and the J gene end by 6 bases; junction bases not matched to a gene: 6. The CDR3 reads CASSFGQGAAEAFF. DNA for the CDR3: TGTGCCAGCAGCTTTGGGCAGGGGGCCGCTGAAGCTTTCTTT. Combining the CDR3 with reference TRBV11-2 and TRBJ1-1 gives the whole variable domain EAGVAQSPRYKIIEKRQSVAFWCNPISGHATLYWYQQILGQGPKLLIQFQNNGVVDDSQLPKDRFSAERLKGVDSTLKIQPAKLEDSAVYLCASSFGQGAAEAFFGQGTRLTVV.

This rearrangement joins TRBV7-2 to TRBJ2-1; no clear D. Germline loops: CDR1 SGHTA, CDR2 FQGNSA. Trimming removed 3 bases from V and 9 bases from J, with 15 bases in between. The CDR3 contains 14 residues. In nucleotides, the CDR3 is TGTGCCAGCAGCTTGTACACGAGTGATGGTGAGCAGTTCTTC. It yields the protein CASSLYTSDGEQFF.

The chain combines TRBV7-9 with TRBJ1-5, with D tentatively TRBD1 (5 bases). The CDR3 is 15 amino acids. Germline CDR1 SEHNR, CDR2 FQNEAQ (reference sequence). V was pared by 3 bases and J by 2 bases, with 11 bases between. The DNA for the CDR3 is TGTGCCAGCAGCTTCGGGACGGCGGGCAATCAGCCCCAGCATTTT. It yields the protein CASSFGTAGNQPQHF.

V gene TRBV6-5 combines with J gene TRBJ1-1, with D tentatively TRBD1 (5 bases). V gave up 2 bases and J gave up 3 bases, with 16 bases separating them. The germline V gene has CDR1 MNHEY and CDR2 SVGAGI. This CDR3 is 16 amino acids long. Written as DNA, the CDR3 is TGTGCCAGCAGTTACCTCCCGCGGCAGGGTGACACTGAAGCTTTCTTT. Translated: CASSYLPRQGDTEAFF.